Following are 19 T cell receptor beta chains from one sample sequenced in a study of blood T cell repertoires in COVID-19 (dated by TCRdb to 2020 to 2022). Library generation was performed with the immunoSEQ multiplex PCR assay. In its TCRdb copy, this immuneACCESS table keeps in-frame sequences only and misses some clones. Where compared with another copy, unresolved V genes explain less than half of these, and the others have no known cause. The sample profile shows about 74,000 clones; 70% to 90% of them were found once. The leading ten clones occupy about 35% of the sample. Sequencing was done on a sample of peripheral blood. Source of these receptors: a man in his 70s with acute or convalescent COVID-19.

The chain carries TRBV28 and TRBJ2-1; no clear D. V dropped 3 bases and J dropped 0 bases, with 6 bases sitting between them. This CDR3 contains 14 residues. The germline V gene encodes CDR1 MDHEN and CDR2 SYDVKM. The CDR3 is CASSFTGSYNEQFF. CDR3 coding DNA: TGTGCCAGCAGTTTTACGGGCTCCTACAATGAGCAGTTCTTC.

This clone came up a few times. J is TRBJ2-5 and V is TRBV29-1; a weak D match, TRBD2 (6 bases). From germline, CDR1 is SQVTM and CDR2 ANQGSEA. Trimming took off 5 bases at V and 7 bases at J, with 17 bases between the two ends. This CDR3 is 13 amino acids long. The CDR3 DNA reads TGCAGCGTTACCCTGACCTGGGGAGGGACCCAGTACTTC. Translation: CSVTLTWGGTQYF.

The chain has TRBV10-3 and TRBJ1-3, with a tentative D call TRBD1 (6 bases). Deletions cut 7 bases from V and 0 bases from J, with 16 bases between. This CDR3 has 16 amino acids. Germline CDR1 and CDR2: ENHRY and SYGVKD. CDR3 residues: CAITETGSSSGNTIYF. CDR3 bases: TGTGCCATCACGGAGACAGGTTCCAGCTCTGGAAACACCATATATTTT.

The chain joins TRBV11-2 to TRBJ1-5; D gene uncertain. The germline V gene encodes CDR1 SGHAT and CDR2 FQNNGV. This CDR3 comprises 14 residues. Trimming removed 3 bases from V and 3 bases from J, with 9 bases in between. The CDR3: CASSLLGNNQPQHF. CDR3 bases: TGTGCCAGCAGCTTGCTCGGGAACAATCAGCCCCAGCATTTT. Combining the CDR3 with reference TRBV11-2 and TRBJ1-5 gives the whole variable domain EAGVAQSPRYKIIEKRQSVAFWCNPISGHATLYWYQQILGQGPKLLIQFQNNGVVDDSQLPKDRFSAERLKGVDSTLKIQPAKLEDSAVYLCASSLLGNNQPQHFGDGTRLSIL.

V usage is TRBV24-1 and J usage is TRBJ2-1; TRBD2 agrees at 11 bases. The CDR3 runs 17 residues. The V segment lost 5 bases and the J segment 6 bases; nucleotides outside the gene matches: 11. Germline V gene sequence: CDR1 KGHDR, CDR2 SFDVKD. CDR3 amino acids: CATSAPGLAGGGNEQFF. The CDR3 DNA is TGTGCCACCAGTGCCCCCGGGCTAGCGGGAGGAGGCAATGAGCAGTTCTTC.

The chain carries TRBV3-1 (or the pseudogene TRBV3-2) and TRBJ2-2; a possible D gene is TRBD2 (7 bases). CDR1 LGHDT and CDR2 YNNKEL come from the germline V gene (reference sequence). This CDR3 spans 16 amino acids. V lost 1 base, J lost 6 bases, and 15 bases lay in between. This CDR3 reads CASSQVRGGGPGELFF. Written as DNA, the CDR3 is TGTGCCAGCAGCCAAGTTAGGGGGGGAGGCCCCGGGGAGCTGTTTTTT.

This clone was observed a few times. V gene TRBV4-3 combines with J gene TRBJ2-5; D is unclear. V lost 2 bases to trimming and J lost 5 bases, with 12 bases between them. CDR3 length equals 14 residues. Germline-derived CDR1 and CDR2 are LGHNA and YSLEER. In DNA, the CDR3 is TGCGCCAGCAGCCAATTTAGAGGTTTGGAGACCCAGTACTTC. This gives the protein CASSQFRGLETQYF.

DNA for the CDR3: TGTGCCAGCAGGGGACTAGCCAAAAACATTCAGTACTTC. Amino acid sequence: CASRGLAKNIQYF. The genes are TRBV6-5 and TRBJ2-4, with D possibly being TRBD2 (6 bases). Germline values: CDR1 MNHEY, CDR2 SVGAGI. Trimming removed 6 bases at V and 0 bases at J, with 6 bases between. The CDR3 totals 13 residues.

The CDR3 DNA reads as TGTGCCAGCAGCTTCGGGACACATCGGGTAGATACGCAGTATTTT. It yields the protein CASSFGTHRVDTQYF. The chain carries TRBV7-3 and TRBJ2-3; a possible D gene is TRBD1 (6 bases). Between the trimmed V and J ends, which lost 3 bases and 5 bases, there was a span of 15 bases. CDR3 size: 15 residues. Per the germline V gene, CDR1 is SGHTA and CDR2 is FQGTGA.

V usage is TRBV5-6 and J usage is TRBJ2-5; TRBD2 matches at 7 bases. CDR3 length: 16 amino acids. After removal of 4 bases from V and 5 bases from J, the junction contained 14 bases not matched to a gene. CDR1 and CDR2 (germline): SGHDT, YYEEEE. This CDR3 reads CASSPVGAGVQETQYF. The CDR3 bases are TGTGCCAGCAGCCCCGTCGGGGCGGGAGTGCAGGAGACCCAGTACTTC.

The chain is built from TRBV18 and TRBJ1-1; D is perhaps TRBD1 (5 bases). This CDR3 has 16 amino acids. Germline-derived CDR1 and CDR2 are KGHSH and LQKENI. V lost 3 bases, J lost 6 bases, and 20 bases lay in between. The CDR3 DNA reads TGTGCCAGCTCACCCCGTGGGGGGGGTGCAGTCTCTGAAGCTTTCTTT. Protein: CASSPRGGGAVSEAFF.

V and J are TRBV30 and TRBJ1-1; unclear D gene. Germline V lookup: CDR1 GTSNPN, CDR2 SVGIG (reference sequence). This CDR3 region has 13 residues. The V end lost 3 bases, the J end lost 5 bases, and 13 bases lay between the germline ends. Written as DNA, the CDR3 is TGTGCCTGGAGGACGTCTAGTGGGACTGAAGCTTTCTTT. Translated, it gives CAWRTSSGTEAFF. Full variable domain (outside the CDR3, taken from reference TRBV30 and TRBJ1-1): SQTIHQWPATLVQPVGSPLSLECTVEGTSNPNLYWYRQAAGRGLQLLFYSVGIGQISSEVPQNLSASRPQDRQFILSSKKLLLSDSGFYLCAWRTSSGTEAFFGQGTRLTVV.

The CDR3 is CASGGGPGELFF. For the CDR3, the DNA is TGTGCCAGCGGGGGGGGGCCCGGGGAGCTGTTTTTT. The chain joins TRBV6-5 to TRBJ2-2; D perhaps matches TRBD2 (7 bases). V was cut by 8 bases and J by 6 bases, with 10 bases left in between. The CDR3 is 12 amino acids. From germline, CDR1 is MNHEY and CDR2 SVGAGI.

The chain joins TRBV5-1 to TRBJ1-5; tentatively, D is TRBD1 (5 bases). From germline, CDR1 is SGHRS and CDR2 YFSETQ. The CDR3 length is 14 residues. The V and J ends lost 4 bases and 2 bases respectively, with 10 bases between them. CDR3 sequence: CASSLGGGNQPQHF. CDR3 coding DNA: TGCGCCAGCAGCCTGGGGGGAGGCAATCAGCCCCAGCATTTT.

This chain connects TRBV28 to TRBJ1-2, with D perhaps TRBD1 (6 bases). Trimming removed 5 bases from V and 2 bases from J, with 12 bases in between. The CDR3 totals 14 residues. The V gene's germline CDR1 is MDHEN and CDR2 SYDVKM. This CDR3 reads CASSAPGANYGYTF. The CDR3 nucleotides read TGTGCCAGCAGTGCACCAGGGGCCAACTATGGCTACACCTTC.

This clone was counted only a few times. V and J are TRBV3-1 (or the pseudogene TRBV3-2) and TRBJ1-2, with TRBD1 matching over 9 bases. J lost 7 bases, V lost 2 bases, and 5 bases had no gene match. The CDR3 is 14 amino acids. Germline CDR1 is LGHDT and CDR2 is YNNKEL (reference sequence). The CDR3 is CASSQTGTGSGYTF. Written as DNA, the CDR3 is TGTGCCAGCAGCCAAACCGGGACAGGGAGTGGCTACACCTTC.

V gene TRBV5-1 combines with J gene TRBJ1-1, with 10 bases that match TRBD1. The CDR3 is 15 residues long. CDR1 SGHRS and CDR2 YFSETQ come from the germline V gene. The trim removed 0 bases at V and 6 bases at J, leaving 5 bases unmatched. The CDR3 bases are TGCGCCAGCAGCTTGGATCGGACAGGGGGATCTGAAGCTTTCTTT. Residues: CASSLDRTGGSEAFF.

This sequence joins TRBV29-1 and TRBJ1-5, with 8 bases lining up with TRBD1. CDR3 length: 15 amino acids. V was clipped by 6 bases and J by 2 bases; unmatched bases: 9. Germline loops: CDR1 SQVTM, CDR2 ANQGSEA. The CDR3 loop reads CSVHGQGLGNQPQHF. The CDR3 DNA reads TGCAGCGTGCACGGACAGGGATTGGGCAATCAGCCCCAGCATTTT.

The V and J genes are TRBV20-1 and TRBJ1-1; 8 nucleotides agree with TRBD1. Germline assignment: CDR1 DFQATT and CDR2 SNEGSKA (reference sequence). Trimming removed 6 bases from V and 9 bases from J; junction bases left unmatched: 6. The CDR3 is made up of 11 amino acids. The CDR3 region has the DNA TGCAGTGCCCACAGGGGGGGAAAAGCTTTCTTT. Translation: CSAHRGGKAFF.